This T cell receptor (beta chain) was documented in a study of cytomegalovirus exposure and HLA in healthy donors. Likely unrecorded immune exposures existed in these nominally healthy donors. Whole-study results and caveats: Highest at DRB1 and lowest at HLA-C, TCR association rates differed among HLA loci in a later analysis. Listed as cytomegalovirus-associated were over 150 TCR beta chains.

Primers for the PCR totalled 60 Vbeta and 13 Jbeta. Some clones are missing from TCRdb's copy, which holds only in-frame ones; the method was immunoSEQ multiplex PCR. The sample lists about 180,000 clones, approximately 84% seen once, with around 1.4% in the top ten. As for this clone: Its antigen remains unknown.

The origin of this receptor is a girl aged 5 to 17 in good health and CMV-seropositive. Sequenced input: PBMCs.

The CDR3 DNA reads as TGTGCCAGCTCACCCGGGACAGGGTCCGGAAACACCATATATTTT. Translating gives CASSPGTGSGNTIYF. J is TRBJ1-3 and V is TRBV18; TRBD1 matches 9 bases. The junction had 4 bases not matched to a gene; V was cut back by 3 bases and J by 4 bases. CDR3 size: 15 residues. The V gene's germline CDR1 is KGHSH and CDR2 LQKENI.